This is a list of T cell receptor beta chains from one sample in a study of cytomegalovirus exposure and HLA in healthy donors. The table came from immunoSEQ multiplex PCR; TCRdb's copy has only in-frame clones and leaves some out. The data contain 100,000 to 150,000 clones, roughly 82% of them seen just once; the ten biggest clones take up 4.2%. Sample: PBMCs. The receptors come from a male donor in good health and CMV-seropositive. Both conserved end residues are part of each CDR3. A D gene is named only where the DNA matches it firmly. Not all rows give a size; the values are once, few, many and, for expanded clones, a class.

D,J,V,size,CDR3,DNA
.,TRBJ2-7,TRBV28,.,CASSTHGTHTIASYEQYF,TGTGCCAGCAGTACTCACGGGACACATACCATAGCCTCCTACGAGCAGTACTTC
TRBD1,TRBJ2-7,TRBV11-2,.,CASSGPGQGVSYEQYF,TGTGCCAGCAGCGGACCGGGACAGGGCGTCTCCTACGAGCAGTACTTC
.,TRBJ2-3,TRBV2,.,CASSERRGVGTDTQYF,TGTGCCAGCAGTGAACGGCGCGGGGTTGGCACAGATACGCAGTATTTT
.,TRBJ2-7,TRBV4-2,.,CASSQDASMSSYEQYF,TGTGCCAGCAGCCAAGACGCCTCGATGAGCTCCTACGAGCAGTACTTC
TRBD1,TRBJ1-2,TRBV28,.,CASSLGRGPNNRNYGYTF,TGTGCCAGCAGTTTGGGCAGGGGGCCCAACAACAGAAACTATGGCTACACCTTC
TRBD1,TRBJ2-3,TRBV19,once,CASSIEPTGGLADTQYF,TGTGCCAGTAGTATAGAACCTACAGGGGGTCTCGCAGATACGCAGTATTTT
TRBD1,TRBJ2-4,TRBV28,.,CASSYGTGYGKNIQYF,TGTGCCAGCAGTTACGGGACAGGGTATGGCAAAAACATTCAGTACTTC
TRBD2,TRBJ2-1,TRBV5-1,few,CASSTRTSGNNEQFF,TGCGCCAGCAGCACCCGGACTAGCGGGAACAATGAGCAGTTCTTC
TRBD1,TRBJ1-4,TRBV30,.,CAWGGQGVTTNEKLFF,TGTGCCTGGGGGGGACAGGGGGTGACAACTAATGAAAAACTGTTTTTT
.,TRBJ2-2,TRBV27,.,CASNRTSTGELFF,TGTGCCAGCAACAGGACGAGCACCGGGGAGCTGTTTTTT
TRBD2,TRBJ2-1,TRBV5-1,once,CATTLAGLAYNEQFF,TGCGCCACTACTCTAGCGGGGTTGGCCTACAATGAGCAGTTCTTC